This record concerns one T cell receptor beta chain sequence. Its antigen is currently unknown. The data belong to a study of shared clonotypes between healthy human individuals. CDR1 MDHEN and CDR2 SYDVKM come from the germline V gene. V was cut by 7 bases and J by 0 bases, with 12 bases left in between. This CDR3 region has 15 residues. Study-level points and caveats: Since donors were few, the genetic and exposure-history diversity represented was limited. Measured sharing among donors was expected to vary with sequencing depth.

Only in-frame clones appear in the TCRdb table, and some are missing; sequencing was by immunoSEQ multiplex PCR. This repertoire shows fewer than 2.5 million clones, approximately 93% found once; its top ten account for 0.36%. Sequencing was carried out using naive CD4+ T cells from PBMCs. Sample subset: CD45RA+ positively selected. The genes are TRBV28 and TRBJ1-4; D is ambiguous. The receptor was derived from a man aged 18 to 29 in good health. Some clones in this sample may be carry-over from other donors' samples. The CDR3 loop reads CASTRSGATNEKLFF. CDR3 coding DNA: TGTGCCAGCACCCGGTCTGGCGCAACTAATGAAAAACTGTTTTTT.